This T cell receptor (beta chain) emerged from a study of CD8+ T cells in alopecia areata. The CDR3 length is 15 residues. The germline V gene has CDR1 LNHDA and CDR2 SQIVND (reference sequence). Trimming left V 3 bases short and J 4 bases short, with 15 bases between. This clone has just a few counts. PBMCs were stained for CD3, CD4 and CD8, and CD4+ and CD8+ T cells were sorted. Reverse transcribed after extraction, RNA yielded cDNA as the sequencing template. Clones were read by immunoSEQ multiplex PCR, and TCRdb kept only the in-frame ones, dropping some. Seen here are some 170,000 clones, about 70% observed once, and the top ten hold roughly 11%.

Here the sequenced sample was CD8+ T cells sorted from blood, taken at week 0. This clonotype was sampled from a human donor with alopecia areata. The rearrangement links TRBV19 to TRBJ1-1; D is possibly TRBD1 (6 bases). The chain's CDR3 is CASSIMGGLGTEAFF. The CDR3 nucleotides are TGTGCCAGTAGTATTATGGGGGGGCTGGGCACTGAAGCTTTCTTT.